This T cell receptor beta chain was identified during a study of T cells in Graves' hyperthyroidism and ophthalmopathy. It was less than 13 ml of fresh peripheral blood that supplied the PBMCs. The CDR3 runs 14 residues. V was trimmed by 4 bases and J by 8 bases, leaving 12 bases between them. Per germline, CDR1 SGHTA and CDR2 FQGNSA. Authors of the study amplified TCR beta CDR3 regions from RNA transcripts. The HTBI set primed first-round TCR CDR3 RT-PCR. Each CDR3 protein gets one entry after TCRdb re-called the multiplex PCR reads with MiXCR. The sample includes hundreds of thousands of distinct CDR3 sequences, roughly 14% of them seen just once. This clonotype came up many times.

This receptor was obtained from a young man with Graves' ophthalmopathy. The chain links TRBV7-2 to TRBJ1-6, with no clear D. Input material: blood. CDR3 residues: CASSSELKDSPLHF. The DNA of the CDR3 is TGTGCCAGCAGCTCTGAATTAAAGGATTCACCCCTCCACTTT.